This TCR beta chain originates from a study of blood T cell repertoires in COVID-19. Participants' own reports of clinical history determined their cohort assignment. Recovered participants had two consecutive negative NP/OP PCR tests, healthcare professional clearance, or symptom resolution. Original analysis: Amplification from reference gene primers served as the basis for estimated nucleated cell counts. Profiling relied on immunoSEQ multiplex PCR, and the TCRdb table lists in-frame clones only, not all of them. The DNA gave D and trimming, while V, J and clone size come from that table. The sample has hundreds of thousands of clones, approximately 91% seen once; the top ten hold over 8%. Between the trimmed V and J ends, which lost 4 bases and 5 bases, there was a span of 19 bases. The CDR3 has 15 residues. CDR1 SQVTM and CDR2 ANQGSEA come from the germline V gene.

Sequenced input: PBMCs or T cells enriched from blood (not recorded which). The source is a woman aged 40 to 50 who had recovered from COVID-19. The chain couples TRBV29-1 to TRBJ2-3, with D tentatively TRBD2 (6 bases). The CDR3 loop is CSVVLRDPGVDTQYF. The CDR3 nucleotides are TGCAGCGTTGTCCTCCGGGACCCGGGAGTAGATACGCAGTATTTT.